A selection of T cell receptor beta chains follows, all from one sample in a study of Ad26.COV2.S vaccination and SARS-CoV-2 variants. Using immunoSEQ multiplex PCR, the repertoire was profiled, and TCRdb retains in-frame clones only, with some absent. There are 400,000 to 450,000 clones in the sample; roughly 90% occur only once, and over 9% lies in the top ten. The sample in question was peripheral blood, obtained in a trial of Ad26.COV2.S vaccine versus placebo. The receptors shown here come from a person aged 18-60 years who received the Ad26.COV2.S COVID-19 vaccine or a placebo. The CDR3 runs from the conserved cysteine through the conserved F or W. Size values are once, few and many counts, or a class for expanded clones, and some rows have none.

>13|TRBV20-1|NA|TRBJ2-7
CSASRGQPYEQYF
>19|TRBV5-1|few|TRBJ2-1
CASSSQSRLAGNVHDEQFF
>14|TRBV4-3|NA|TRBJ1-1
CASSQDPRTPEAFF
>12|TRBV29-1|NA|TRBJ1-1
CSVHRGNTEAFF
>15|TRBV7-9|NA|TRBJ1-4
CASSLSSITPEKLFF
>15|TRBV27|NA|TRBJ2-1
CASSLGLAGGNEQFF
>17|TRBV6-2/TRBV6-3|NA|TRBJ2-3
CASSYSTAGGPSDTQYF
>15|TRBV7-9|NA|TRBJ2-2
CASSRQETNTGELFF
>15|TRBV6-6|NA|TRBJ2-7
CASSPSGPISYEQYF
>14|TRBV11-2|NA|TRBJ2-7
CASSLGTGGVEQYF
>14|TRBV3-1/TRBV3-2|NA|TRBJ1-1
CASSPGTTLGEAFF
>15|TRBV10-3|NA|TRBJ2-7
CAISMTGEVGYEQYF
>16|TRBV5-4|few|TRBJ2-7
CASSSRGEGLPYEQYF
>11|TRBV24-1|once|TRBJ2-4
CATSDMEIQYF
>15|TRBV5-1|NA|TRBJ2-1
CASSSEGVGYNEQFF
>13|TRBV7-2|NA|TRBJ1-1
CASSYESHTEAFF
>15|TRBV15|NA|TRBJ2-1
CATSRDRVRGNEQFF
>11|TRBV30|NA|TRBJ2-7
CAWSGGREQYF
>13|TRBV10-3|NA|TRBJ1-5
CATLGGLDQPQHF
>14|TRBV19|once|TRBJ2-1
CASKVASGSNEQFF